This entry concerns a single TCR beta chain. The data derive from a study of blood T cell repertoires in COVID-19. Study-wide background: Some COVID-19 samples were acute and others convalescent; all came from the United States, Italy and Spain. The cDNA or gDNA used as material had been derived from T cells, B-cell-depleted T cells, or PBMCs.

The ends were cut back, 4 bases at V and 6 bases at J, with 19 bases in the middle. The CDR3 has 16 residues. Germline V CDR1 and CDR2: KGHSH, LQKENI. In the authors' workflow: Reference gene primer amplification gave estimated nucleated cell counts. Profiled with immunoSEQ multiplex PCR; TCRdb holds only in-frame clones, not every one. V and J calls and clone size come straight from that table; D and trimming were deduced from the DNA. This table has tens of thousands of clones, about nine tenths appearing once. The chain is built from TRBV18 and TRBJ2-1; D is perhaps TRBD2 (6 bases). The sample comprised peripheral blood. The sequence was collected from a man aged 35-49 years with acute or convalescent COVID-19. In nucleotides, the CDR3 is TGTGCCAGCTCACGAAGATTGGGGACTGGGTCCAATGAGCAGTTCTTC. This gives the protein CASSRRLGTGSNEQFF.